This T cell receptor (beta chain) was identified during a study of Tregs in tolerant kidney transplant recipients. The study's findings and limits: Activated donor B cell expansion appeared to reveal the most relevant donor-specific TCRbeta repertoire. Validation in larger populations is needed because few patients were studied. Donor-specific Treg expansion exceeded global Treg expansion in tolerant patients, suggesting antigen drive.

Germline CDR1 reads LNHDA; CDR2 reads SQIVND (reference sequence). V was pared by 5 bases and J by 6 bases, with 8 bases of the junction left unmatched. CDR3 length: 15 residues. Concerning this clone: Its antigen is not known.

Related graft donors supplied nonmyeloablative bone marrow transplants, and mixed chimerism was transient. Unstimulated regulatory T cells (CD4+CD25+CD127-), CD4+CD25- non-regulatory cells, CD4 and CD8 cells were FACS-sorted from thawed PBMCs. Repertoires were generated with immunoSEQ multiplex PCR, while TCRdb's copy carries only in-frame clones and drops some. The repertoire includes 95,000 or so clones, over 85% of them detected once, and 1.6% sits in the top ten. Sequenced material: CD4+ T cells from blood (PBMCs), taken 12 months after the transplant. This sequence originates from a human patient who received a combined kidney and bone marrow transplant. Some T cells may be transferred from the graft donor. The chain employs TRBV19 and TRBJ2-1; TRBD1 agrees at 9 bases. Here the CDR3 reads CASSSSGQGINEQFF. In DNA, the CDR3 is TGTGCCAGTAGTTCTTCGGGACAGGGTATCAATGAGCAGTTCTTC.